This is a list of T cell receptor beta chains from one sample in a study of T cells in Graves' hyperthyroidism and ophthalmopathy. TCRdb recomputed calls from the multiplex PCR reads with MiXCR, one row per CDR3 protein. The table has hundreds of thousands of distinct CDR3 sequences, roughly 45% seen once. Input material: peripheral blood or thyroid tissue (not recorded which). The receptors here all came from an adult man with Graves' disease, either hyperthyroidism or ophthalmopathy (not recorded which). Each CDR3 is given with its conserved first and last residue. The order of the fields is CDR3 DNA, CDR3 protein, V gene, J gene, clone size, D gene. The D gene is left open where the match is weak. The size of a clone is reported for some rows only, either as once, few or many, or as a class for expanded clones.

CDR3 DNA: TGTGCCAGCAGTGGGGGACTGTCAAACACTGAAGCTTTCTTT
CDR3 protein: CASSGGLSNTEAFF
V gene: TRBV6-1
J gene: TRBJ1-1
clone size: NA
D gene: NA

CDR3 DNA: TGCAGCGTTGAGTCTGACAGGGCACGAGAGACCCAGTACTTC
CDR3 protein: CSVESDRARETQYF
V gene: TRBV29-1
J gene: TRBJ2-5
clone size: once
D gene: TRBD1

CDR3 DNA: TGCGCCAGCAGGGAGGACAGGGCGGGTGAAGCTTTCTTT
CDR3 protein: CASREDRAGEAFF
V gene: TRBV5-1
J gene: TRBJ1-1
clone size: NA
D gene: TRBD1

CDR3 DNA: TGTGCCAGCAGTGACTCAGGGGGCGGAAACACCTTC
CDR3 protein: CASSDSGGGNTF
V gene: TRBV6-4
J gene: TRBJ1-2
clone size: NA
D gene: TRBD1

CDR3 DNA: TGTGCCAGCAGCTCAACAGGGGGCATCGAAAAACTGTTTTTT
CDR3 protein: CASSSTGGIEKLFF
V gene: TRBV7-9
J gene: TRBJ1-4
clone size: few
D gene: TRBD1

CDR3 DNA: TGTGCCAGCAGCGTAGTCTGGGATTCACCCCTCCACTTT
CDR3 protein: CASSVVWDSPLHF
V gene: TRBV9
J gene: TRBJ1-6
clone size: NA
D gene: NA

CDR3 DNA: TGTGCCAGCAGCTTAGACTTCTCTGAAGCTTTCTTT
CDR3 protein: CASSLDFSEAFF
V gene: TRBV13
J gene: TRBJ1-1
clone size: many
D gene: NA

CDR3 DNA: TGTGCCAGCAGCGTTGAGGGGACAGGGACCTACGAGCAGTACTTC
CDR3 protein: CASSVEGTGTYEQYF
V gene: TRBV7-9
J gene: TRBJ2-7
clone size: NA
D gene: TRBD1

CDR3 DNA: TGCGCCAGCAGCTTGGTATCCGCAGCGAACTATGGCTACACCTTC
CDR3 protein: CASSLVSAANYGYTF
V gene: TRBV5-1
J gene: TRBJ1-2
clone size: NA
D gene: NA

CDR3 DNA: TGTGCCAGCAGTGTGGAGGGGACAGGGGTTTCACCCCTCCACTTT
CDR3 protein: CASSVEGTGVSPLHF
V gene: TRBV2
J gene: TRBJ1-6
clone size: NA
D gene: TRBD1

CDR3 DNA: TGCGCCAGCAGCCAAGATAGAGGATTCGGTGGCTACACCTTC
CDR3 protein: CASSQDRGFGGYTF
V gene: TRBV4-1
J gene: TRBJ1-2
clone size: NA
D gene: NA

CDR3 DNA: TGTGCCAGCAGCTTACCTATTCAAGAGACCCAGTACTTC
CDR3 protein: CASSLPIQETQYF
V gene: TRBV7-9
J gene: TRBJ2-5
clone size: NA
D gene: NA

CDR3 DNA: TGTGCCAGCAGCAAAGGCCGGGCAGGGTGGTATGGCTACACCTTC
CDR3 protein: CASSKGRAGWYGYTF
V gene: TRBV5-5
J gene: TRBJ1-2
clone size: few
D gene: NA

CDR3 DNA: TGTGCCACCAGCAGCTCGACAGGCTGGGAGCAGTACTTC
CDR3 protein: CATSSSTGWEQYF
V gene: TRBV15
J gene: TRBJ2-7
clone size: NA
D gene: NA

CDR3 DNA: TGCAGTGCTTCTCAACAGGGGGACTCAAGTCCGGAGCAGTACTTC
CDR3 protein: CSASQQGDSSPEQYF
V gene: TRBV20-1
J gene: TRBJ2-7
clone size: few
D gene: TRBD1

CDR3 DNA: TGTGCCAGCCGATCGCGGGGCTACGAGCAGTACTTC
CDR3 protein: CASRSRGYEQYF
V gene: TRBV2
J gene: TRBJ2-7
clone size: many
D gene: NA

CDR3 DNA: TGCGCCAGCAGCCAAGAACTAGCGGGCGCCTCTGGGGCCAACGTCCTGACTTTC
CDR3 protein: CASSQELAGASGANVLTF
V gene: TRBV11-2
J gene: TRBJ2-6
clone size: NA
D gene: TRBD2

CDR3 DNA: TGTGCCAGCAGTAACAGAAAATTGAGCAATCAGCCCCAGCATTTT
CDR3 protein: CASSNRKLSNQPQHF
V gene: TRBV6-5
J gene: TRBJ1-5
clone size: NA
D gene: NA

CDR3 DNA: TGTGCCACCAGCAGTCTTGGTAGCGGGAGCTCCTACGAGCAGTACTTC
CDR3 protein: CATSSLGSGSSYEQYF
V gene: TRBV15
J gene: TRBJ2-7
clone size: many
D gene: TRBD2

CDR3 DNA: TGTGCCAGCTCAAGAACAGGGCCTCAAGAGACCCAGTACTTC
CDR3 protein: CASSRTGPQETQYF
V gene: TRBV7-9
J gene: TRBJ2-5
clone size: few
D gene: NA

CDR3 DNA: TGTGCCATCAGTGAACCTACAGGGGGGAACTATGGCTACACCTTC
CDR3 protein: CAISEPTGGNYGYTF
V gene: TRBV10-3
J gene: TRBJ1-2
clone size: NA
D gene: TRBD1

CDR3 DNA: TGTGCCAGCAGTGGTGGGACAGTAGGTCTGTACGAGCAGTACTTC
CDR3 protein: CASSGGTVGLYEQYF
V gene: TRBV6-5
J gene: TRBJ2-7
clone size: few
D gene: TRBD1

CDR3 DNA: TGTGCCAGCAGCCGAGAAGACACCGGGGAGCTGTTTTTT
CDR3 protein: CASSREDTGELFF
V gene: TRBV2
J gene: TRBJ2-2
clone size: NA
D gene: NA

CDR3 DNA: TGTGCCATCACCCCATTCGGGGCTACATCTCAAGAGACCCAGTACTTC
CDR3 protein: CAITPFGATSQETQYF
V gene: TRBV10-3
J gene: TRBJ2-5
clone size: NA
D gene: NA

CDR3 DNA: TGTGCCAGCAGTTTCCTAGTTGGTGAAAAACTGTTTTTT
CDR3 protein: CASSFLVGEKLFF
V gene: TRBV12-3/TRBV12-4
J gene: TRBJ1-4
clone size: few
D gene: NA

CDR3 DNA: TGTGCCAGCAGCGACGTTTCTGGGGGTCAGCCCCAGCATTTT
CDR3 protein: CASSDVSGGQPQHF
V gene: TRBV7-2
J gene: TRBJ1-5
clone size: many
D gene: NA

CDR3 DNA: TGCAGTGCTGAGGACAGGTTTAATTCACCCCTCCACTTT
CDR3 protein: CSAEDRFNSPLHF
V gene: TRBV20-1
J gene: TRBJ1-6
clone size: few
D gene: TRBD1

CDR3 DNA: TGTGCCACCAGTGACCCGGGGGGGGACGGCCCCTACGAGCAGTACTTC
CDR3 protein: CATSDPGGDGPYEQYF
V gene: TRBV24-1
J gene: TRBJ2-7
clone size: many
D gene: TRBD2

CDR3 DNA: TGTGCCAGCACCAAGGGACAGGGGATAAATAATTCACCCCTCCACTTT
CDR3 protein: CASTKGQGINNSPLHF
V gene: TRBV27
J gene: TRBJ1-6
clone size: few
D gene: TRBD1

CDR3 DNA: TGCAGTGCCGGGACTAGCGGGATCTACGAGCAGTACTTC
CDR3 protein: CSAGTSGIYEQYF
V gene: TRBV20-1
J gene: TRBJ2-7
clone size: NA
D gene: TRBD2

CDR3 DNA: TGCAGCTTCCAGGACAGCGGAATCGGAAACACCATATATTTT
CDR3 protein: CSFQDSGIGNTIYF
V gene: TRBV29-1
J gene: TRBJ1-3
clone size: many
D gene: NA

CDR3 DNA: TGCGCCAGCAGCTTGGATGGGCTGAAGAACACTGAAGCTTTCTTT
CDR3 protein: CASSLDGLKNTEAFF
V gene: TRBV5-1
J gene: TRBJ1-1
clone size: NA
D gene: NA

CDR3 DNA: TGTGCCAGCAGTCTGACAGGGGACCACTACTATGGCTACACCTTC
CDR3 protein: CASSLTGDHYYGYTF
V gene: TRBV2
J gene: TRBJ1-2
clone size: once
D gene: TRBD1

CDR3 DNA: TGTGCCACCAGCAGAGATAGAGGGGGGGCCGAACTGAAGACCCAGTACTTC
CDR3 protein: CATSRDRGGAELKTQYF
V gene: TRBV15
J gene: TRBJ2-5
clone size: NA
D gene: NA

CDR3 DNA: TGTGCCGGCAGCTTGGGGGGCCGGGGCGAGACCCAGTACTTC
CDR3 protein: CAGSLGGRGETQYF
V gene: TRBV7-2
J gene: TRBJ2-5
clone size: NA
D gene: NA

CDR3 DNA: TGTGCCAGCTCACGCGAATTCAATCAGCCCCAGCATTTT
CDR3 protein: CASSREFNQPQHF
V gene: TRBV18
J gene: TRBJ1-5
clone size: NA
D gene: NA

CDR3 DNA: TGTGCCACCAGTGGGACAGGGCCTTTCCACTTT
CDR3 protein: CATSGTGPFHF
V gene: TRBV24-1
J gene: TRBJ1-6
clone size: NA
D gene: TRBD1

CDR3 DNA: TGTGCCAGCAGTGCACCCGGGACTAGCGGACAAGAGACCCAGTACTTC
CDR3 protein: CASSAPGTSGQETQYF
V gene: TRBV25-1
J gene: TRBJ2-5
clone size: NA
D gene: TRBD2

CDR3 DNA: TGTGCCAGCGGGGCAGGTCCTTCGCTGGGCTACACCTTC
CDR3 protein: CASGAGPSLGYTF
V gene: TRBV28
J gene: TRBJ1-2
clone size: NA
D gene: NA

CDR3 DNA: TGCGCCAGCAGACGGGCGGAAGCTAACTATGGCTACACCTTC
CDR3 protein: CASRRAEANYGYTF
V gene: TRBV5-1
J gene: TRBJ1-2
clone size: NA
D gene: NA

CDR3 DNA: TGTGCCAGCAGCGATCAAGGCACTGAAGCTTTCTTT
CDR3 protein: CASSDQGTEAFF
V gene: TRBV7-8
J gene: TRBJ1-1
clone size: many
D gene: NA

CDR3 DNA: TGTGCCAGCAGTGAAGCGCCGGGCGATAGCAATCAGCCCCAGCATTTT
CDR3 protein: CASSEAPGDSNQPQHF
V gene: TRBV2
J gene: TRBJ1-5
clone size: few
D gene: NA

CDR3 DNA: TGTGCCAGCAGCTTAGTAGGATTCTCTGGGGCCAACGTCCTGACTTTC
CDR3 protein: CASSLVGFSGANVLTF
V gene: TRBV7-9
J gene: TRBJ2-6
clone size: few
D gene: NA

CDR3 DNA: TGCAGTGCTAGAGATCTGACTAAGGACGGATCTGGAAACACCATATATTTT
CDR3 protein: CSARDLTKDGSGNTIYF
V gene: TRBV20-1
J gene: TRBJ1-3
clone size: few
D gene: NA

CDR3 DNA: TGCGTGAGTCGGGACAGCTCCTATAATTCACCCCTCCACTTT
CDR3 protein: CVSRDSSYNSPLHF
V gene: TRBV10-3
J gene: TRBJ1-6
clone size: NA
D gene: TRBD1

CDR3 DNA: TGCAGCGGAGGACAGGGGGCTAGCACAGATACGCAGTATTTT
CDR3 protein: CSGGQGASTDTQYF
V gene: TRBV29-1
J gene: TRBJ2-3
clone size: NA
D gene: TRBD1

CDR3 DNA: TGCAGCGGGGGACAGGGGGCCGACGAGCAGTACTTC
CDR3 protein: CSGGQGADEQYF
V gene: TRBV29-1
J gene: TRBJ2-7
clone size: many
D gene: TRBD1

CDR3 DNA: TGCGCCAGCAGACGGACAGGGGGCAGGTCACCCCTCCACTTT
CDR3 protein: CASRRTGGRSPLHF
V gene: TRBV10-2
J gene: TRBJ1-6
clone size: NA
D gene: TRBD1

CDR3 DNA: TGTGCCAGCAGCTCTGCTTCGACAGGGCGCGGTTCACCCCTCCACTTT
CDR3 protein: CASSSASTGRGSPLHF
V gene: TRBV7-6
J gene: TRBJ1-6
clone size: many
D gene: TRBD1

CDR3 DNA: TGCAGTGCTAGTATAGCGGGACCTAGCACAGATACGCAGTATTTT
CDR3 protein: CSASIAGPSTDTQYF
V gene: TRBV20-1
J gene: TRBJ2-3
clone size: once
D gene: TRBD2

CDR3 DNA: TGTGCCAGCAGCGTAAGGGGAAACTATAATTCACCCCTCCACTTT
CDR3 protein: CASSVRGNYNSPLHF
V gene: TRBV9
J gene: TRBJ1-6
clone size: many
D gene: NA

CDR3 DNA: TGCAGCGTTGAAGATGGGACAGAGAGAAACACCATATATTTT
CDR3 protein: CSVEDGTERNTIYF
V gene: TRBV29-1
J gene: TRBJ1-3
clone size: many
D gene: TRBD1